The TCR beta chain described here comes from a study of Siglec-9 on CD8 T cells in melanoma. Whole-study results and caveats: An effector memory CD8+ subset marked by Siglec-9 reportedly appeared to gather in melanoma.

Concerning this clone itself: No antigen is known for it.

The data were produced by immunoSEQ multiplex PCR, yet TCRdb's version contains in-frame clones alone and is incomplete. The table shows some 39,000 clones, with about 80% occurring only once. With V trimmed by 5 bases and J by 3 bases, 7 bases remained unmatched. Looked up from germline, CDR1 is PRHDT and CDR2 is FYEKMQ (reference sequence). The CDR3 spans 15 residues. The chain uses TRBV13 and TRBJ2-5; 9 bases align to TRBD1. Sequences were obtained from Siglec-9- CD8+ T cells sorted from blood. This TCR derives from a human donor in good health. CDR3 amino acids: CASSPQDRGEETQYF. Written as DNA, the CDR3 is TGTGCCAGCAGCCCACAGGACAGGGGAGAAGAGACCCAGTACTTC.